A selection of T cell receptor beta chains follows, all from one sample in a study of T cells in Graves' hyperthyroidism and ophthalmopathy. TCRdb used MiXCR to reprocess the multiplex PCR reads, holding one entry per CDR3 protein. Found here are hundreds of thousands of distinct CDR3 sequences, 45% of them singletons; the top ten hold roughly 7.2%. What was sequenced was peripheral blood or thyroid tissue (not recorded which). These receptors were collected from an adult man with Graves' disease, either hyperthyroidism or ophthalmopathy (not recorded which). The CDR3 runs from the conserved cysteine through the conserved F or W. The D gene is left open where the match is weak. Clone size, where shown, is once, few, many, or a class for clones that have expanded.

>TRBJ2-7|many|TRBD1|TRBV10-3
CAIGDRTYEQYF
TGTGCCATCGGGGACAGAACCTACGAGCAGTACTTC
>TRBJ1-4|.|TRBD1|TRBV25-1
CAYLTRTGVARDNEKLFF
TGTGCCTACCTCACCCGGACAGGGGTGGCCCGGGATAATGAAAAACTGTTTTTT
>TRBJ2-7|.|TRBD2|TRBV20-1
CSAPLRASGDAEQYF
TGCAGTGCTCCACTCCGGGCTAGCGGGGATGCCGAGCAGTACTTC
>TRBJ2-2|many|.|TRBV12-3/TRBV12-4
CASSVAVGELFF
TGTGCCAGCAGTGTCGCGGTCGGGGAGCTGTTTTTT
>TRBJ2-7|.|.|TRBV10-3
CAGTTRSGEQYF
TGTGCTGGGACGACACGGTCGGGGGAGCAGTACTTC
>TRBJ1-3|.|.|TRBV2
CASSGDVGDVNTIYF
TGTGCCAGCAGTGGGGACGTCGGAGATGTAAACACCATATATTTT
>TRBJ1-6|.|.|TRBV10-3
CASSPRTDSPLHF
TGTGCCAGCTCACCACGAACGGATTCACCCCTCCACTTT
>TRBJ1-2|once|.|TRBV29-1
CSVAPTGGYGYTF
TGCAGCGTTGCCCCTACGGGGGGCTATGGCTACACCTTC
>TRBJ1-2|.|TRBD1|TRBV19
CASSAYPTGDYGYTF
TGTGCCAGTAGTGCTTACCCGACAGGGGACTATGGCTACACCTTC
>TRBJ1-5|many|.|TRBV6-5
CASTPTRGGQPQHF
TGTGCCAGCACCCCTACTAGGGGCGGTCAGCCCCAGCATTTT
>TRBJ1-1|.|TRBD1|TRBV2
CAGSWDRGNTEAFF
TGTGCCGGCAGCTGGGACAGGGGGAACACTGAAGCTTTCTTT
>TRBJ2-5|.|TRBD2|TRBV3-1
CASSPWTSIETQYF
TGTGCCAGCAGCCCTTGGACTAGCATAGAGACCCAGTACTTC
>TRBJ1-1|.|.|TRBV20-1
CSARDVRTVMAGAFF
TGCAGTGCTAGAGACGTCAGGACCGTTATGGCTGGGGCTTTCTTT